This T cell receptor (beta chain) was recovered during a study of cytomegalovirus exposure and HLA in healthy donors. The CDR3 spans 16 residues. Germline lookup yields CDR1 LGHNA and CDR2 YSLEER. V was pared by 0 bases and J by 3 bases, with 13 bases between. Nominally healthy donors provided the samples, though records likely missed some immune exposures. PCR primers comprised 60 Vbeta and 13 Jbeta primers. Sequencing used immunoSEQ multiplex PCR; TCRdb keeps in-frame clones, though not all of them. Among 100,000 to 150,000 clones listed, roughly four fifths were seen once. Material: PBMCs. The TCR was taken from a woman between 50 and 59 years old in good health and CMV-seronegative. The V call is TRBV4-3, the J call TRBJ2-3; possible D gene TRBD1, 6 bases. The CDR3 nucleotides are TGCGCCAGCAGCCAAGATAAACAGGGTCGGACAGATACGCAGTATTTT. This gives the protein CASSQDKQGRTDTQYF.